The next 14 T cell receptor beta chains were all read from a single sample in a study of blood T cell repertoires in COVID-19. The data were produced by immunoSEQ multiplex PCR, yet TCRdb's version contains in-frame clones alone and is incomplete. In the table there are about half a million clones, approximately 85% of which are singletons. The sequenced sample consisted of peripheral blood. Receptors were obtained from a human donor in a cohort sampled during active COVID-19.

CDR3 loop: CASKVTSGIEQYF. CDR3 DNA sequence: TGTGCCAGCAAAGTTACTAGCGGAATCGAGCAGTACTTC. The chain joins TRBV3-1 (or the pseudogene TRBV3-2) to TRBJ2-7; TRBD2 aligns across 8 bases. With 7 bases clipped from V and 6 bases from J, the junction kept 8 bases outside the gene matches. Germline V lookup: CDR1 LGHDT, CDR2 YNNKEL (reference sequence). This CDR3 is 13 amino acids long.

The CDR3: CASSYWPYNEQFF. The CDR3 nucleotides read TGTGCCAGCAGTTACTGGCCTTACAATGAGCAGTTCTTC. The chain has TRBV6-6 and TRBJ2-1; no reliable D call. V was pared by 1 base and J by 4 bases, with 5 bases between. There are 13 residues in the CDR3. CDR1 is MNHNY, CDR2 SVGAGI, per germline (reference sequence).

The chain couples TRBV5-5 to TRBJ1-1; 7 bases align to TRBD1. The CDR3 sequence is 15 residues long. The ends lost 1 base at V and 7 bases at J; junction bases unmatched: 10. Germline CDR1 reads SGHKS; CDR2 reads YYEKEE (reference sequence). The CDR3 here is CASSLNPGQKIEAFF. In DNA, the CDR3 is TGTGCCAGCAGCTTGAACCCGGGACAGAAAATTGAAGCTTTCTTT.

The chain joins TRBV11-2 to TRBJ2-1; TRBD2 agrees at 8 bases. J lost 0 bases, V lost 3 bases, and 1 base had no gene match. This CDR3 is 15 amino acids long. CDR1 is SGHAT and CDR2 is FQNNGV in the germline V gene. CDR3 amino acids: CASSFLAGSYNEQFF. In DNA, the CDR3 is TGTGCCAGCAGCTTCCTAGCGGGCTCCTACAATGAGCAGTTCTTC.

The rearrangement joins TRBV19 to TRBJ1-6, with TRBD1 as a possible D gene (5 bases). This CDR3 is 15 amino acids long. The germline gives CDR1 LNHDA, CDR2 SQIVND (reference sequence). The V gene lost 5 bases and the J gene lost 10 bases, with 18 bases spanning the gap. The CDR3 sequence: CASSAGTLGGSPLHF. In nucleotides, the CDR3 is TGTGCCAGTAGTGCCGGGACTTTGGGCGGCTCACCCCTCCACTTT.

The V gene is TRBV11-2, the J gene TRBJ2-7; no firm D call. Trimming left V 1 base short and J 2 bases short, with 6 bases between. The CDR3 loop spans 13 amino acids. Per germline, CDR1 SGHAT and CDR2 FQNNGV. The CDR3 is CASSLAAAYEQYF. In nucleotides, the CDR3 is TGTGCCAGCAGCTTAGCCGCGGCCTACGAGCAGTACTTC.

J is TRBJ2-7 and V is TRBV5-6; 9 nucleotides align to TRBD1. Germline-derived CDR1 and CDR2 are SGHDT and YYEEEE. This CDR3 has 16 residues. Trimming cost V 4 bases and J 0 bases; bases outside gene matches: 8. This CDR3 reads CASSLPGTGSSYEQYF. The CDR3, as DNA: TGTGCCAGCAGCCTCCCAGGGACAGGGAGCTCCTACGAGCAGTACTTC.

The chain carries TRBV6-6 and TRBJ1-5; D is ambiguous. The CDR3 totals 15 residues. Per the germline V gene, CDR1 is MNHNY and CDR2 is SVGAGI (reference sequence). Trimming removed 6 bases at V and 5 bases at J, with 17 bases between. CDR3 amino acids: CASSSRVGKDQPQHF. The CDR3 DNA reads as TGTGCCAGCAGCTCGCGGGTGGGAAAGGATCAGCCCCAGCATTTT.

This clone was counted a few times. The chain joins TRBV3-1 (or the pseudogene TRBV3-2) to TRBJ1-2, with a weak D call TRBD1 (5 bases). The V and J ends lost 2 bases and 7 bases respectively, with 14 bases between them. CDR1 and CDR2 (germline): LGHDT, YNNKEL (reference sequence). The CDR3 extends over 14 amino acids. The CDR3 loop is CASSQLPGGAGYTF. The CDR3 DNA sequence: TGTGCCAGCAGCCAACTCCCAGGCGGGGCTGGCTACACCTTC.

This clone was observed a few times. The CDR3 DNA sequence: TGTGCTAGTGGTTTAAGGACTAGCAGAACCGGGGAGCTGTTTTTT. Residues: CASGLRTSRTGELFF. This chain connects TRBV12-5 to TRBJ2-2, with TRBD2 matching over 8 bases. Germline CDR1 and CDR2: LGHNT and FRNRAP. J gave up 5 bases and V 3 bases, and 5 bases lay outside the gene matches. The CDR3 consists of 15 residues.

This clone was observed a handful of times. The chain couples TRBV7-2 to TRBJ1-3; D remains ambiguous. The V gene lost 1 base and the J gene lost 4 bases, with 17 bases spanning the gap. Germline V gene sequence: CDR1 SGHTA, CDR2 FQGNSA. This CDR3 has 17 amino acids. CDR3 residues: CASSLGGRSGGGNTIYF. DNA of the CDR3: TGTGCCAGCAGCTTAGGAGGACGTAGCGGCGGGGGAAACACCATATATTTT.

V is TRBV5-1 and J is TRBJ2-1; 7 bases are a match to TRBD2. This CDR3 contains 14 residues. V dropped 4 bases and J dropped 8; count of bases not matched to a gene: 9. CDR1 is SGHRS, CDR2 YFSETQ, per germline. This chain's CDR3 is CASSRLAAVDEQFF. DNA for the CDR3: TGCGCCAGCAGCCGGCTAGCGGCGGTGGATGAGCAGTTCTTC.

The rearrangement uses TRBV11-2 and TRBJ1-2, with TRBD1 as a possible D gene (6 bases). The V and J ends lost 0 bases and 8 bases respectively, with 22 bases between them. Germline V gene data show CDR1 as SGHAT and CDR2 as FQNNGV. CDR3 length equals 17 residues. CDR3: CASSLDNRAQDGRGYTF. CDR3 bases: TGTGCCAGCAGCTTAGACAACAGGGCCCAAGACGGACGGGGCTACACCTTC.

The V and J genes are TRBV19 and TRBJ2-5, with D possibly being TRBD2 (5 bases). The CDR3 is 14 amino acids. Germline V CDR1 and CDR2: LNHDA, SQIVND (reference sequence). V gave up 5 bases and J gave up 5 bases, with 15 bases separating them. In DNA, the CDR3 is TGTGCCAGTAGTCCCACGGGCCCGGGGGAGACCCAGTACTTC. Translating it yields CASSPTGPGETQYF.